This TCR beta chain was captured in a study of shared clonotypes between healthy human individuals. At the level of the study: CD4 naive and CD4 memory each took three plates per donor, while CD8 naive took two and CD8 memory one.

Naive CD8 cells lacked CD45RO, underwent positive selection for CCR7 and left out terminally differentiated effector memory CD45RA+ cells. Donors, without exception, were Caucasian adults residing in Nashville, Tennessee. Per the germline V gene, CDR1 is SGHKS and CDR2 is YYEKEE (reference sequence). This CDR3 spans 12 amino acids. V lost 3 bases and J lost 4, with 7 bases in between. Of note for this clone: The antigen is unknown.

The study, taken as a whole, reports: Memory subsets had estimated richness that was generally smaller than that of naive subsets.

TCRdb's copy holds only in-frame clones and misses some; the assay was immunoSEQ multiplex PCR. The sample comprises about 580,000 clones, roughly 98% of which are singletons, and approximately 0.33% rests with the top ten. This chain uses TRBV5-5 with TRBJ1-1, with D perhaps matching TRBD1 (5 bases). The TCR sequence derives from a man aged 25 to 40 in good health. Input material: naive CD8+ T cells sorted from blood. CDR3 loop: CASSWGGTEAFF. The CDR3 region has the DNA TGTGCCAGCAGCTGGGGGGGCACTGAAGCTTTCTTT.